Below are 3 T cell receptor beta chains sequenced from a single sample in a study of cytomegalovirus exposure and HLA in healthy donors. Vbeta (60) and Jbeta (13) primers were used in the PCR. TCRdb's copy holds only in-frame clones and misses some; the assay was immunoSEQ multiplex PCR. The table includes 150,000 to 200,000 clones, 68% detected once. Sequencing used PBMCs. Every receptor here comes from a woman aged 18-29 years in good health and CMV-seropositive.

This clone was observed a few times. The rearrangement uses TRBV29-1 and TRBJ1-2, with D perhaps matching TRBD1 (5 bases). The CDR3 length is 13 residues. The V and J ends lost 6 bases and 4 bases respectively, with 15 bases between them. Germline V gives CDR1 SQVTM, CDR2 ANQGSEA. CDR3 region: CSVERVGGYGYTF. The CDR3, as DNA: TGCAGCGTCGAAAGGGTGGGGGGCTATGGCTACACCTTC.

CDR3 nucleotides: TGTGCCAGCAGCTTGACAGGGTTTCAAGAGACCCAGTACTTC. It codes for CASSLTGFQETQYF. This chain joins TRBV5-4 and TRBJ2-5, with TRBD1 as a possible D gene (6 bases). The CDR3 runs to 14 residues. V shed 1 base and J shed 2 bases, with 9 bases lying between them. Germline-derived CDR1 and CDR2 are SGHNT and YYREEE (reference sequence).

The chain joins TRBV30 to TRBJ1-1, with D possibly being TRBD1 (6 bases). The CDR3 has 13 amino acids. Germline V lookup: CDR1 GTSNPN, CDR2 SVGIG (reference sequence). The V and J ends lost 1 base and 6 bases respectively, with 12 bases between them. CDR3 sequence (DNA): TGTGCCTGGAGTGGGACAGTCTACCCTGAAGCTTTCTTT. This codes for CAWSGTVYPEAFF. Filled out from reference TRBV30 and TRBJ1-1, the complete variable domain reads SQTIHQWPATLVQPVGSPLSLECTVEGTSNPNLYWYRQAAGRGLQLLFYSVGIGQISSEVPQNLSASRPQDRQFILSSKKLLLSDSGFYLCAWSGTVYPEAFFGQGTRLTVV.